The entry that follows covers one TCR beta chain sequence. TCRdb's table, derived via immunoSEQ multiplex PCR, lists solely in-frame clones and lacks some. The data show some 270,000 clones, about four fifths seen once. These data come from a study of blood T cell repertoires in COVID-19. Deletions cut 8 bases from V and 5 bases from J, with 19 bases between. This CDR3 has 13 amino acids. Germline CDR1 is DFQATT and CDR2 is SNEGSKA (reference sequence). The TCR sequence derives from a woman between 40 and 55 years old who had recovered from COVID-19. Sequencing was done on a sample of peripheral blood. V gene TRBV20-1 combines with J gene TRBJ2-7, with D perhaps TRBD1 or TRBD2 (6 bases each). CDR3 sequence (DNA): TGCAGTCCGAGTGGGGGGCGCATCCACGAGCAGTACTTC. Protein sequence: CSPSGGRIHEQYF.